The clone carrying this TCR beta chain has ten or more counts. This same CDR3 is encoded by further DNA sequences in the sample. This entry comes from a study of shared clonotypes between healthy human individuals. Some clones are missing from TCRdb's copy, which holds only in-frame ones; the method was immunoSEQ multiplex PCR. The table lists approximately 1,000,000 clones, 70% to 85% of them singletons. The V gene's germline CDR1 is DFQATT and CDR2 SNEGSKA (reference sequence). V was clipped by 3 bases and J by 8 bases, with 10 bases between them. This CDR3 contains 11 residues. This clonotype was obtained from a young man in good health. Some clones in this sample may be carry-over from other donors' samples. The V gene is TRBV20-1, the J gene TRBJ1-2; D perhaps matches TRBD1 (6 bases). The sequencing sample was made of memory CD4+ T cells from PBMCs. The sample's subset: CD45RA-negative fraction. CDR3 in amino acids: CSASTGAGYTF. CDR3 DNA sequence: TGCAGTGCTAGTACGGGGGCCGGCTACACCTTC.